Each of the 27 T cell receptor beta chains below was sequenced from the same sample in a study of PD-L1 blockade in urothelial cancer. Time point: pretreatment peripheral blood. This table comes from immunoSEQ multiplex PCR, and its TCRdb copy is limited to in-frame clones, with some not included. The top ten clones hold under 2% of a sample with tens of thousands of clones, around 91% of them seen once. The specimen comprised PBMCs, sampled around atezolizumab (anti-PD-L1) treatment. These receptors came from a man in his 60s with urothelial cancer.

The chain recombines TRBV6-4 with TRBJ2-2; TRBD2 matches 12 bases. Per the germline V gene, CDR1 is MRHNA and CDR2 is SNTAGT. The CDR3 has 15 amino acids. V was clipped by 11 bases and J by 6 bases; unmatched bases: 10. The CDR3 region has the DNA TGTGCCCGAATGCGGCTAGCGGGGGGGCCCGGGGAGCTGTTTTTT. Protein product: CARMRLAGGPGELFF.

The CDR3 region has the DNA TGTGCCAGCAGCCCGGAGACAGGGAATGGCTACACCTTC. Amino acids: CASSPETGNGYTF. V usage is TRBV6-5 and J usage is TRBJ1-2; 7 nucleotides line up with TRBD1. The CDR3 is 13 amino acids. CDR1 is MNHEY and CDR2 is SVGAGI in the germline V gene. The trim removed 6 bases at V and 6 bases at J, leaving 7 bases unmatched.

The chain joins TRBV5-4 to TRBJ2-3; 15 bases fit TRBD2. CDR3 size: 16 residues. The germline V gene encodes CDR1 SGHNT and CDR2 YYREEE (reference sequence). Trimming took 4 bases from V and 5 from J; bases not matched to a gene: 5. The CDR3 reads CASSLGLAGGRDTQYF. CDR3 bases: TGTGCCAGCAGCCTCGGACTAGCGGGGGGGAGAGATACGCAGTATTTT.

This chain joins TRBV5-1 and TRBJ2-2; 8 bases align to TRBD1. The CDR3 sequence is 14 residues long. V was pared by 3 bases and J by 6 bases, with 4 bases of the junction left unmatched. Looked up from germline, CDR1 is SGHRS and CDR2 is YFSETQ. The CDR3 is CASSSDRAPGELFF. CDR3 DNA: TGCGCCAGCAGCTCGGACAGGGCCCCCGGGGAGCTGTTTTTT.

The chain recombines TRBV5-1 with TRBJ2-5; TRBD2 matches 15 bases. V dropped 0 bases and J dropped 0; count of bases not matched to a gene: 6. This CDR3 has 19 amino acids. Per germline, CDR1 SGHRS and CDR2 YFSETQ. The CDR3 here is CASSLEGLAGGRYQETQYF. The CDR3 DNA is TGCGCCAGCAGCTTGGAGGGACTAGCGGGGGGTCGGTACCAAGAGACCCAGTACTTC.

About this clone: Compared with germline, one end of the junction differs, possibly owing to a read error. This sample also contains other DNA sequences that code for the same CDR3. The V and J genes are TRBV7-2 and TRBJ2-7; possible D gene TRBD1, 6 bases. The germline V gene has CDR1 SGHTA and CDR2 FQGNSA. The CDR3 length is 14 residues. In DNA, the CDR3 is TGCGCCAGCAGCTCACAGACAGGCTCCTACGAGCAGTACTTC. Amino acid sequence: CASSSQTGSYEQYF.

This chain uses TRBV7-8 with TRBJ1-3; perhaps TRBD1 as D (5 bases). This CDR3 comprises 14 residues. Trimming cost V 1 base and J 4 bases, with 8 bases left between them. Germline V gives CDR1 SGHVS, CDR2 FQNEAQ. The CDR3 sequence is CASSLDRSGNTIYF. The CDR3 DNA follows: TGTGCCAGCAGCTTAGACAGGTCGGGAAACACCATATATTTT.

The gene calls are TRBV12-2 and TRBJ2-7; the table calls TRBD2, which could not be checked here. TRBV12-2 is a pseudogene segment. The CDR3 is 15 residues long. The CDR3 is CASRLDARSSYEQYF. The CDR3 region has the DNA TGTGCAAGTCGCTTAGATGCTAGAAGCTCCTACGAGCAGTACTTC.

This chain links TRBV19 with TRBJ2-1; the match to TRBD1 covers 7 bases. Germline V gene sequence: CDR1 LNHDA, CDR2 SQIVND (reference sequence). V shed 7 bases, J shed 4 bases, and the junction held 4 bases outside the gene matches. CDR3 length: 13 residues. The DNA for the CDR3 is TGTGCCAGTACCGCGACAGGGTACAATGAGCAGTTCTTC. Translating it yields CASTATGYNEQFF. Variable domain in full (rest from reference TRBV19 and TRBJ2-1): DGGITQSPKYLFRKEGQNVTLSCEQNLNHDAMYWYRQDPGQGLRLIYYSQIVNDFQKGDIAEGYSVSREKKESFPLTVTSAQKNPTAFYLCASTATGYNEQFFGPGTRLTVL.

The V and J genes are TRBV7-6 and TRBJ2-1, with 10 bases that match TRBD2. Germline lookup yields CDR1 SGHVS and CDR2 FNYEAQ. The CDR3 contains 16 residues. Trimming at V came to 4 bases and at J to 7 bases, leaving 10 bases not matched to a gene. The CDR3 DNA follows: TGTGCCAGCAGCTCCCAGACTAGCGGGCCCCTTAATGAGCAGTTCTTC. It specifies CASSSQTSGPLNEQFF.

The chain couples TRBV5-4 to TRBJ2-7, with 8 nucleotides matching TRBD2. The J segment lost 5 bases and the V segment lost 1 base, leaving 8 bases of the junction unmatched. CDR3 length: 15 residues. Germline V CDR1 and CDR2: SGHNT, YYREEE (reference sequence). The CDR3 coding sequence is TGTGCCAGCAGCTTGCGGGGGGGCCGAAGGGACGAGCAGTACTTC. Amino acids: CASSLRGGRRDEQYF.

The chain has TRBV30 and TRBJ2-5; perhaps TRBD1 as D (6 bases). The CDR3 runs to 13 residues. Germline CDR1 is GTSNPN and CDR2 is SVGIG (reference sequence). The germline V and J ends were trimmed by 3 bases and 4 bases, with 12 bases remaining between them. As DNA, the CDR3 is TGTGCCTGGAGCCACAGGGCGGGAGAGACCCAGTACTTC. It yields the protein CAWSHRAGETQYF.

The chain has TRBV19 and TRBJ2-3; 8 nucleotides match TRBD2. Trimming removed 6 bases from V and 2 bases from J; junction bases left unmatched: 4. CDR3 size: 14 residues. CDR1 LNHDA and CDR2 SQIVND come from the germline V gene (reference sequence). The CDR3 reads CASRRRGDTDTQYF. The CDR3, as DNA: TGTGCCAGTAGAAGGCGGGGGGACACAGATACGCAGTATTTT.

The V gene is TRBV7-2, the J gene TRBJ2-6, with D possibly matching TRBD1 (5 bases). The ends were cut back, 5 bases at V and 1 base at J, with 9 bases in the middle. The CDR3 length is 15 residues. Germline assignment: CDR1 SGHTA and CDR2 FQGNSA. CDR3 in amino acids: CASSPPGSGANVLTF. The CDR3 nucleotides read TGTGCCAGCAGCCCCCCAGGGTCTGGGGCCAACGTCCTGACTTTC.

This chain connects TRBV5-1 to TRBJ2-7; TRBD2 matches at 10 bases. This CDR3 spans 15 amino acids. V shed 1 base, J shed 1 base, and the junction held 2 bases outside the gene matches. Germline-derived CDR1 and CDR2 are SGHRS and YFSETQ. CDR3 region: CASSLSGGGSYEQYF. Here the CDR3 DNA reads TGCGCCAGCAGCTTGAGCGGGGGGGGTTCCTACGAGCAGTACTTC.

The chain is built from TRBV19 and TRBJ1-5; maybe TRBD1 (5 bases). In germline, CDR1 is LNHDA, CDR2 SQIVND (reference sequence). This CDR3 has 12 residues. V was clipped by 5 bases and J by 3 bases, with 5 bases between them. The CDR3, as DNA: TGTGCCAGTAGTGGACACAATCAGCCCCAGCATTTT. It translates to CASSGHNQPQHF.

This chain connects TRBV5-4 to TRBJ2-7; 9 bases are shared with TRBD1. Germline V gives CDR1 SGHNT, CDR2 YYREEE (reference sequence). With 0 bases clipped from V and 7 bases from J, the junction kept 8 bases outside the gene matches. The CDR3 contains 15 residues. The CDR3 DNA sequence: TGTGCCAGCAGCTTGGCCCTACAGGGGGCGCGGGAGCAGTACTTC. This translates into CASSLALQGAREQYF.

V and J are TRBV7-2 and TRBJ2-7, with TRBD1 matching over 9 bases. The CDR3 covers 18 residues. V lost 4 bases to trimming and J lost 4 bases; unmatched junction nucleotides: 17. Germline CDR1 and CDR2: SGHTA and FQGNSA. CDR3 coding DNA: TGTGCCAGCAGCTCATTGTTAAGAGGTACAGGGGGCAGGTACGAGCAGTACTTC. It yields the protein CASSSLLRGTGGRYEQYF.

This chain joins TRBV19 and TRBJ1-5, with D uncertain. V gave up 3 bases and J gave up 7 bases, with 10 bases separating them. The CDR3 totals 13 residues. Germline assignment: CDR1 LNHDA and CDR2 SQIVND (reference sequence). The CDR3 region has the DNA TGTGCCAGTAGTATCCCTGGGAGCCAGCCCCAGCATTTT. Translating it yields CASSIPGSQPQHF.

The chain combines TRBV7-9 with TRBJ2-7; no definite D call. V was pared by 5 bases and J by 0 bases, with 14 bases between. Germline V gene data show CDR1 as SEHNR and CDR2 as FQNEAQ (reference sequence). The CDR3 is 15 amino acids. CDR3 region: CASSPNPSSSYEQYF. In DNA, the CDR3 is TGTGCCAGCAGCCCTAATCCGTCGAGCTCCTACGAGCAGTACTTC. Using reference TRBV7-9 and TRBJ2-7 for the parts outside the CDR3, the full variable domain is DTGVSQNPRHKITKRGQNVTFRCDPISEHNRLYWYRQTLGQGPEFLTYFQNEAQLEKSRLLSDRFSAERPKGSFSTLEIQRTEQGDSAMYLCASSPNPSSSYEQYFGPGTRLTVT.

The chain couples TRBV5-1 to TRBJ2-5; D ambiguous. Per the germline V gene, CDR1 is SGHRS and CDR2 is YFSETQ. The length of the CDR3 is 14 residues. Trimming removed 0 bases at V and 2 bases at J, with 8 bases between. The DNA of the CDR3 is TGCGCCAGCAGCTTGGTGGGCCCACAAGAGACCCAGTACTTC. As protein: CASSLVGPQETQYF.

The chain combines TRBV5-4 with TRBJ1-2, with 9 bases that match TRBD1. Germline trimming cut 2 bases from V and 7 bases from J; bases unmatched to any gene: 9. Per germline, CDR1 SGHNT and CDR2 YYREEE (reference sequence). This CDR3 region has 15 residues. The CDR3 sequence is CASSLTRDRDTGYTF. CDR3 DNA sequence: TGTGCCAGCAGCTTAACCCGGGACAGGGACACTGGCTACACCTTC.

This chain connects TRBV5-6 to TRBJ1-5, with D tentatively TRBD1 (5 bases). With 0 bases removed from V and 0 bases from J, the gap between germline ends came to 7 bases. CDR1 is SGHDT, CDR2 YYEEEE, per germline. The CDR3 is 15 amino acids. The CDR3: CASSLAQASNQPQHF. For the CDR3, the DNA is TGTGCCAGCAGCTTGGCACAGGCTAGCAATCAGCCCCAGCATTTT.

CDR3 in amino acids: CASSEYGRGAQGKLQHF. The CDR3 coding sequence is TGTGCCAGTAGCGAATATGGGCGGGGGGCGCAGGGAAAGCTCCAGCATTTT. The gene calls are TRBV19 and TRBJ1-5; the D gene is possibly TRBD1 (6 bases). Trimming left V 6 bases short and J 12 bases short, with 30 bases between. The germline gives CDR1 LNHDA, CDR2 SQIVND (reference sequence). The CDR3 runs to 17 residues.

The V and J genes are TRBV18 and TRBJ2-3; D not resolved. Trimming removed 2 bases at V and 4 bases at J, with 7 bases between. The CDR3 has 13 residues. Germline V gives CDR1 KGHSH, CDR2 LQKENI. The CDR3 DNA follows: TGTGCCAGCTCACCAGAGAACGCAGATACGCAGTATTTT. Translation: CASSPENADTQYF.

In this sample, this clone turned up once. The chain recombines TRBV5-5 with TRBJ2-7; 8 bases fit TRBD2. This CDR3 spans 16 amino acids. Per germline, CDR1 SGHKS and CDR2 YYEKEE (reference sequence). Trimming at V came to 5 bases and at J to 4 bases, leaving 14 bases not matched to a gene. CDR3 amino acids: CASSLRAPSGRYEQYF. DNA of the CDR3: TGTGCCAGCAGTCTTCGTGCCCCCAGCGGGAGATACGAGCAGTACTTC.

V is TRBV9 and J is TRBJ2-1, with 8 nucleotides matching TRBD2. The CDR3 runs 14 residues. V gave up 5 bases and J gave up 5 bases; unmatched junction bases: 6. Germline V CDR1 and CDR2: SGDLS, YYNGEE. The CDR3 DNA reads as TGTGCCAGCAGTACCGGGACTAGAGACAATGAGCAGTTCTTC. Translation: CASSTGTRDNEQFF.